Listed below are T cell receptor beta chains from one sample, sequenced in a study of CXCR3-negative and CXCR3-positive naive CD8 T cells. TCRdb reprocessed the 5' RACE reads and stores each CDR3 protein as one record, lacking DNA. The table for this sample gives about 150,000 distinct CDR3 sequences. The specimen was naive CXCR3+ CD8+ T cells from blood. The receptors stem from a human donor in good health. Some clones in this sample may be carry-over from other donors' samples. Each CDR3 is given with its conserved first and last residue. The order of the fields is CDR3 length, J gene, V gene, CDR3 protein.

len: 13
j_gene: TRBJ2-2
v_gene: TRBV29-1
CDR3aa: CSVVVGNTGELFF

len: 15
j_gene: TRBJ2-7
v_gene: TRBV7-6
CDR3aa: CASSPGQTIYYEQYF

len: 14
j_gene: TRBJ2-3
v_gene: TRBV29-1
CDR3aa: CSVLRGDGTDTQYF

len: 14
j_gene: TRBJ1-5
v_gene: TRBV10-2
CDR3aa: CASSERPGGQPQHF

len: 18
j_gene: TRBJ2-1
v_gene: TRBV4-3
CDR3aa: CASSQLTGGTNPYNEQFF

len: 13
j_gene: TRBJ2-3
v_gene: TRBV12-3/TRBV12-4
CDR3aa: CASSFSTTDTQYF

len: 13
j_gene: TRBJ1-5
v_gene: TRBV28
CDR3aa: CASSLPGRVAQHF

len: 15
j_gene: TRBJ1-3
v_gene: TRBV28
CDR3aa: CASSPGVWAGNTIYF

len: 15
j_gene: TRBJ2-5
v_gene: TRBV10-2
CDR3aa: CASGPGTSGVETQYF

len: 13
j_gene: TRBJ2-4
v_gene: TRBV29-1
CDR3aa: CSVEGELKNIQYF

len: 15
j_gene: TRBJ1-2
v_gene: TRBV5-6
CDR3aa: CASSLGRSTNYGYTF

len: 14
j_gene: TRBJ1-1
v_gene: TRBV19
CDR3aa: CASSDRDRSDEAFF

len: 14
j_gene: TRBJ1-5
v_gene: TRBV9
CDR3aa: CASSEGGSNQPQHF

len: 16
j_gene: TRBJ2-2
v_gene: TRBV12-3/TRBV12-4
CDR3aa: CASSFAQPSGTGELFF